This T cell receptor beta chain was obtained from a study of identical twins (dated by TCRdb to 2016 to 2017). About the study as a whole: To test whether fetal clonotypes persist, the study used deep sequencing on TCR alpha and beta repertoires from monozygotic twins, unrelated adults of various ages, and cord blood. To rule out contamination, the twin experiments were replicated at different times with different library preparation protocols. What the work shows at the level of the full study, not this receptor alone: Abundant cord blood beta clonotypes carried fewer insertions; young adult naive repertoires showed a weaker similar trend, while memory repertoires showed none. In monozygotic twins, out-of-frame TCR alpha sharing was systematically underestimated by recombination models, although the models agreed with sharing between unrelated individuals. The excess sharing between twins in beta out-of-frame sequences was weaker because fewer shared sequences reduced the signal-to-noise ratio. Compared with coincidental sharing between unrelated individuals, out-of-frame TCR alpha sequences shared between twins had an excess of sequences with low generation probability. Invariant T cells such as MAIT and iNKT could partly confound zero-insertion analyses, though diverse VJ usage argued against this for most clonotypes. Because the same donors could not be followed over many years, the conclusions depended on cross-sectional statistical analysis.

Every donor in the study was a healthy Caucasian. The twin cohort comprised three pairs of female monozygotic twins, all aged roughly 18 to 30 years. The RNA used for TCR libraries was isolated from peripheral blood mononuclear cells. The CDR3 runs 15 residues from the cysteine to the phenylalanine. The kept DNA is CDR3 alone, 45 bases in frame from the first base. According to the germline V gene, CDR1 reads SQVTM and CDR2 reads ANQGSEA. The germline V end is reduced by 2 bases and the J end by 0 bases; junction bases left unmatched: 3. Receptor amplification or capture employed 5' RACE. The data were produced on an Illumina HiSeq 2000. A universal primer binding site was introduced by template switching, and a unique molecular identifier was present in the final cDNA, enabling accurate counting of TCR cDNA molecules. Specific primers in the conserved constant-segment region were used to synthesize first-strand cDNA for the TCR alpha and beta chains. To control for contamination, every cDNA library was double barcoded, receiving both a SMART-Mk sample barcode and Illumina barcodes. Two successive PCR steps introduced TruSeq adapter sequences along with Illumina sample barcodes. The Illumina HiSeq platform was used with custom primers to sequence TCR alpha and beta cDNA libraries. In the paper's pipeline: MiGEC processed the raw reads to extract unique molecular identifiers, while MiXCR was used to determine the CDR3 positions. Recombination models were inferred per individual with the repgenHMM and IGoR tools using an EM algorithm. The analysis of shared clonotypes was done with the tcR package in R, with sharing normalized by the product of cloneset sizes. To study raw recombination without the effects of thymic and clonal selection, out-of-frame nonproductive sequences were analyzed. TCRdb's own reprocessing of the public reads used fastp at Q25 and MiXCR and kept productive beta chains. When rows share a CDR3 protein, they turn into one entry using the most common DNA and genes. TCRdb, not the authors, supplied the V and J calls. The table for this sample lists roughly 630,000 distinct CDR3 sequences; roughly 6.6% of them were counted only once. Clones ranked in the top ten supply roughly 1.5% of the sample.

This clonotype appeared many times. No cognate antigen has been identified for it. Per-base quality was not reported, and no clone a single base away is much larger than it. Another study also made use of these data, one on yellow fever vaccine responses in identical twins. As described in the second report: The T cell response to vaccination in identical twins was reported by the authors to appear partly convergent and partly personalized. In identical twins, the study followed T cell clones that responded to the vaccine with precision.

The V gene is TRBV29-1 and the J gene is TRBJ2-1; 8 nucleotides in the junction match TRBD2. This TCR was sampled from a woman aged 18-30 years in good health. Sample: PBMCs. The DNA reads TGCAGCGTTGAACAGGGACTAGACTCCTACAATGAGCAGTTCTTC. Its product reads: CSVEQGLDSYNEQFF.